Following are 3 T cell receptor beta chains from one sample sequenced in a study of brain T cells in children with intractable seizures. Assay used: immunoSEQ multiplex PCR; TCRdb lists only in-frame clones, some missing. The table lists 300,000 to 400,000 clones, 93% of them singletons, with roughly 5.7% in the top ten. The sample's time point: blood from clinic visit 5 months post-surgery; TSC patient then seizure free. The specimen comprised peripheral blood, sampled about 5 months after surgery. The receptors shown here come from a boy under two years old with tuberous sclerosis and intractable seizures.

This chain joins TRBV9 and TRBJ2-2, with TRBD1 as a possible D gene (5 bases). The CDR3 spans 15 residues. V gave up 0 bases and J gave up 3 bases, with 9 bases separating them. CDR1 SGDLS and CDR2 YYNGEE come from the germline V gene. Here the CDR3 reads CASSVDRSYTGELFF. The CDR3 DNA follows: TGTGCCAGCAGCGTAGACAGGTCCTACACCGGGGAGCTGTTTTTT.

In its sample, this clone was seen once. The gene calls are TRBV30 and TRBJ1-5; D is unresolved. Germline-derived CDR1 and CDR2 are GTSNPN and SVGIG (reference sequence). The CDR3 is 14 residues long. Trimming removed 3 bases from V and 0 bases from J, with 9 bases in between. The CDR3 protein is CAWREGYSNQPQHF. In DNA, the CDR3 is TGTGCCTGGAGGGAAGGATATAGCAATCAGCCCCAGCATTTT.

V usage is TRBV25-1 and J usage is TRBJ1-6; D not resolved. Between the trimmed V and J ends, which lost 2 bases and 7 bases, there was a span of 9 bases. CDR3 size: 14 residues. Germline values: CDR1 MGHDK, CDR2 SYGVNS. The DNA for the CDR3 is TGTGCCAGCAGTGAACCCAGCCTAAATTCACCCCTCCACTTT. The encoded protein is CASSEPSLNSPLHF.